A selection of T cell receptor beta chains follows, all from one sample in a study of blood T cell repertoires in COVID-19. Generated by immunoSEQ multiplex PCR, the TCRdb table keeps only in-frame clones and is missing some. The sample lists around 140,000 clones; roughly 90% were seen once. The sample comprised peripheral blood. The receptors derive from a man aged 55 to 70 with COVID-19, enrolled during active disease. The CDR3 runs from the conserved cysteine through the conserved F or W. D genes are given only for firm matches. Part of the rows lack a size; the others show once, few, many or a class for expanded clones.

CDR3,DNA,V,size,D,J
CASSLIGQGGEQYF,TGTGCCAGCAGTTTAATAGGACAGGGCGGGGAGCAGTACTTC,TRBV28,once,TRBD1,TRBJ2-7
CASSQDSPNTEAFF,TGCGCCAGCAGTCAGGACAGCCCGAACACTGAAGCTTTCTTT,TRBV4-1,-,-,TRBJ1-1
CASSLEGNYGYTF,TGTGCCAGCAGCTTGGAGGGGAACTATGGCTACACCTTC,TRBV5-4,once,-,TRBJ1-2
CASSLKGASGNTIYF,TGTGCCAGCAGCTTGAAGGGGGCCTCTGGAAACACCATATATTTT,TRBV5-4,-,TRBD1,TRBJ1-3
CASSPFGSEDGYTF,TGTGCCAGCTCACCATTTGGGAGTGAGGATGGCTACACCTTC,TRBV18,-,-,TRBJ1-2
CASSQEKTGGWYEQYF,TGCGCCAGCAGCCAAGAAAAGACAGGGGGTTGGTACGAGCAGTACTTC,TRBV4-1,once,TRBD1,TRBJ2-7
CASTLRGGGYGYTF,TGTGCCAGCACCTTAAGAGGGGGGGGCTATGGCTACACCTTC,TRBV27,-,-,TRBJ1-2
CASSLYRRGFGQPQHF,TGTGCCAGCAGTTTATATCGTAGAGGGTTTGGACAGCCCCAGCATTTT,TRBV28,few,-,TRBJ1-5
CASSGVNSPLHF,TGTGCCAGCAGCGGAGTTAATTCACCCCTCCACTTT,TRBV9,-,-,TRBJ1-6
CASSLGATQRNEKLFF,TGTGCCAGCAGCCTCGGAGCCACCCAGCGGAATGAAAAACTGTTTTTT,TRBV11-2,-,-,TRBJ1-4
CASSLRTDKETQYF,TGCGCCAGCAGCTTGAGAACAGATAAAGAGACCCAGTACTTC,TRBV5-1,-,-,TRBJ2-5
CASSQGSDEKLFF,TGCGCCAGCAGCCAGGGGTCGGATGAAAAACTGTTTTTT,TRBV5-1,-,-,TRBJ1-4
CASSLSGGASYEQYF,TGTGCCAGCAGCCTCTCCGGAGGGGCGTCTTACGAGCAGTACTTC,TRBV5-4,-,-,TRBJ2-7
CARQGLTDTQYF,TGTGCCCGACAGGGGTTAACAGATACGCAGTATTTT,TRBV2,-,TRBD1,TRBJ2-3
CASSGLGGSFTDTQYF,TGTGCCAGCAGTGGTCTGGGCGGGAGTTTCACAGATACGCAGTATTTT,TRBV6-2/TRBV6-3,-,TRBD2,TRBJ2-3
CASSRTGSPYGYTF,TGTGCCAGCAGCCGGACAGGCTCCCCCTATGGCTACACCTTC,TRBV7-9,-,TRBD1,TRBJ1-2
CASSMGTDSNQPQHF,TGTGCCAGTAGTATGGGGACAGATAGCAATCAGCCCCAGCATTTT,TRBV19,-,TRBD1,TRBJ1-5
CASSRQAASYEQYF,TGTGCCAGCAGCAGACAGGCGGCCTCCTACGAGCAGTACTTC,TRBV6-5,-,-,TRBJ2-7
CASSPTLRGVSYEQYF,TGTGCCAGCAGCCCGACTTTGCGGGGGGTATCCTACGAGCAGTACTTC,TRBV6-6,-,TRBD2,TRBJ2-7
CASSIGAGGTHEQFF,TGTGCCAGTAGTATCGGAGCGGGGGGAACCCATGAGCAGTTCTTC,TRBV19,-,TRBD2,TRBJ2-1
CASSLNDKKTYEQYF,TGTGCCAGCAGCTTGAACGACAAAAAGACCTACGAGCAGTACTTC,TRBV5-4,-,-,TRBJ2-7
CASTPLTGGGNTGELFF,TGTGCCAGTACCCCGCTTACAGGGGGCGGGAACACCGGGGAGCTGTTTTTT,TRBV19,-,TRBD1,TRBJ2-2
CASSVGEGWGQDTQYF,TGTGCCAGCAGCGTAGGGGAAGGTTGGGGACAAGATACGCAGTATTTT,TRBV9,-,-,TRBJ2-3
CASSLSGGTGELFF,TGTGCCAGCAGCTTATCGGGAGGTACCGGGGAGCTGTTTTTT,TRBV11-2,-,TRBD2,TRBJ2-2
CASSYRGGNTEAFF,TGTGCCAGCAGTTACCGGGGAGGGAACACTGAAGCTTTCTTT,TRBV6-6,-,-,TRBJ1-1
CSVGPDSGGWYEQYF,TGCAGCGTTGGGCCCGACTCAGGGGGTTGGTACGAGCAGTACTTC,TRBV29-1,few,TRBD1,TRBJ2-7
CASSPGIYGYTF,TGTGCCAGCAGTCCCGGGATCTATGGCTACACCTTC,TRBV6-5,-,-,TRBJ1-2
CASGGADTEAFF,TGTGCCTCGGGGGGGGCTGACACTGAAGCTTTCTTT,TRBV10-3,few,-,TRBJ1-1
CASSQSPFPGQGGNTEAFF,TGTGCCAGCAGCCAAAGTCCCTTTCCGGGACAGGGGGGGAACACTGAAGCTTTCTTT,TRBV14,-,TRBD1,TRBJ1-1
CASSFPGTTDTQYF,TGTGCCAGCAGCTTCCCAGGGACAACAGATACGCAGTATTTT,TRBV11-2,-,-,TRBJ2-3
CAGSPRTGGIPEQYF,TGTGCCGGTAGTCCCCGGACAGGGGGCATCCCCGAGCAGTACTTC,TRBV19,-,TRBD1,TRBJ2-7
CASSLGPSSTDTQYF,TGCGCCAGCAGCTTGGGTCCGTCTAGCACAGATACGCAGTATTTT,TRBV5-1,once,-,TRBJ2-3
CASSSGTGFNVLTF,TGTGCCAGCAGTTCGGGGACAGGGTTCAACGTCCTGACTTTC,TRBV6-5,-,TRBD1,TRBJ2-6
CASSQGQVYEQYF,TGTGCCAGTAGCCAGGGACAGGTCTACGAGCAGTACTTC,TRBV19,-,TRBD1,TRBJ2-7
CASSYSWRGNTGELFF,TGTGCCAGCAGTTACTCATGGCGGGGGAACACCGGGGAGCTGTTTTTT,TRBV6-5,-,-,TRBJ2-2
CASSLSISVRQFF,TGTGCCAGCAGTTTATCGATAAGTGTGAGGCAGTTCTTC,TRBV27,-,-,TRBJ2-1
CASTPGIGQANSPLHF,TGCGCCAGCACCCCCGGCATAGGACAAGCCAATTCACCCCTCCACTTT,TRBV5-1,-,-,TRBJ1-6
CSVPGGAYEQYF,TGCAGCGTACCCGGGGGGGCCTACGAGCAGTACTTC,TRBV29-1,-,TRBD2,TRBJ2-7
CASRAWRNYGYTF,TGTGCCAGCAGGGCCTGGCGGAACTATGGCTACACCTTC,TRBV6-5,-,-,TRBJ1-2
CAITPGTDNSPLHF,TGTGCCATCACCCCCGGGACAGACAATTCACCCCTCCACTTT,TRBV10-3,-,TRBD1,TRBJ1-6
CASSPRGGTEAFF,TGTGCCAGCAGCCCACGAGGGGGCACTGAAGCTTTCTTT,TRBV5-4,once,-,TRBJ1-1
CASRSYLNRGYGYTF,TGTGCCAGCAGGAGTTACCTTAACAGGGGGTATGGCTACACCTTC,TRBV28,-,TRBD1,TRBJ1-2
CASSFIGGAQTDTQYF,TGTGCCAGCAGTTTTATCGGGGGGGCGCAGACAGATACGCAGTATTTT,TRBV27,-,TRBD2,TRBJ2-3
CASSPRQGDTGELFF,TGTGCCAGCTCACCACGGCAGGGCGACACCGGGGAGCTGTTTTTT,TRBV18,-,-,TRBJ2-2
CASLPPFGDSPYNEQFF,TGTGCCAGCTTACCCCCTTTTGGGGACAGCCCCTACAATGAGCAGTTCTTC,TRBV13,-,TRBD1,TRBJ2-1
CASAYGVDSPLHF,TGTGCCAGTGCTTACGGGGTTGATTCACCCCTCCACTTT,TRBV2,-,-,TRBJ1-6